The T cell receptor beta chain described here comes from a study of T cell repertoires in cytomegalovirus infection (dated by TCRdb to 2018 to 2020). The study in broad terms: The peptide stimulations were aimed at well-studied HLA-B-restricted epitopes as well as recently identified HLA-C-restricted CMV epitopes, whose presentation resists viral immunomodulation. Donor HLA type was relevant to the analysis, as public TCR beta signatures indicated carriage of CMV infection together with the matching HLA type.

Sequenced on an Illumina HiSeq 1500. The public reads were reanalyzed by TCRdb: fastp trimming at Q25, MiXCR alignment, in-frame beta chains only. Every entry covers one CDR3 protein and lists the most common genes and DNA from its rows. The sample profile shows approximately 110,000 distinct CDR3 sequences; approximately 28% of them were found once. The top ten clonotypes cover around 80% of the sample. The treatment or condition label here, explained by the study, means: in vitro stimulation with specific CMV peptide epitopes to enrich CMV-specific T cells. According to the germline V gene, CDR1 reads ENHRY and CDR2 reads SYGVKD. Counted from cysteine to phenylalanine, this CDR3 has 16 amino acids. The CDR3 DNA has 48 bases and is translated from base 1. V drops 0 bases and J drops 0 bases, leaving 9 bases in between. This clonotype appeared a few times. Which antigen it targets is not known. No base quality values were provided; no much bigger clone lies one nucleotide off.

The full study reports these points: In the ex vivo response, HLA-C-restricted CMV-specific TCR beta clonotypes were dominant, and in two of eight donors the single most frequent clonotype came from this HLA-C-restricted group. Carriers of CMV infection plus the relevant HLA type were discriminated by the cumulative frequency of public TCR beta family members in the study cohort and in an independent approximately 350-donor cohort.

The sequencing here drew on CD8+ T cells from cultured PBMCs, taken from culture after CMV antigen stimulation. The TCR comes from a human donor in good health (CMV status not recorded). Some clones in this sample may be carry-over from other donors' samples. The chain joins TRBV10-3 to TRBJ2-1; TRBD2 is a weak D gene call, 5 bases matching. This receptor has the CDR3 CAISESRAYSYNEQFF. The DNA sequence reads TGTGCCATCAGTGAGTCGAGGGCGTACTCCTACAATGAGCAGTTCTTC.